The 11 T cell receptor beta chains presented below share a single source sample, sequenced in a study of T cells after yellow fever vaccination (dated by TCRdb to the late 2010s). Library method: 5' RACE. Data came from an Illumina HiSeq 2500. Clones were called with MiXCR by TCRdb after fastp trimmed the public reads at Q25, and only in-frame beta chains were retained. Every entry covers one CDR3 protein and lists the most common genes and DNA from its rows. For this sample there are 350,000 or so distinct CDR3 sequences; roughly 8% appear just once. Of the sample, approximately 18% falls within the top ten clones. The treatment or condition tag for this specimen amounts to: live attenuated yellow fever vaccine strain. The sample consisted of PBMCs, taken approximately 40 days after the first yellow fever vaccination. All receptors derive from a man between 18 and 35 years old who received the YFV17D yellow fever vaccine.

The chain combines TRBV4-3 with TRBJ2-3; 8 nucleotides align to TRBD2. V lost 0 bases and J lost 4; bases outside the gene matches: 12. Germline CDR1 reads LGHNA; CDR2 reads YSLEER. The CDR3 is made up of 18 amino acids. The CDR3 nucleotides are TGCGCCAGCAGCCAAGATAGTTCGGAGCGGGGGTACCCAGATACGCAGTATTTT. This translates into CASSQDSSERGYPDTQYF.

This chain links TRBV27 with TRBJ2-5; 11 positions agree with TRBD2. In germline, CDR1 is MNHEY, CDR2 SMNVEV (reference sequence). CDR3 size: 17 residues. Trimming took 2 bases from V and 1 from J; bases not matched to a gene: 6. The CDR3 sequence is CASSLRALAGGQETQYF. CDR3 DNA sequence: TGTGCCAGCAGTTTACGGGCCCTAGCGGGGGGCCAAGAGACCCAGTACTTC.

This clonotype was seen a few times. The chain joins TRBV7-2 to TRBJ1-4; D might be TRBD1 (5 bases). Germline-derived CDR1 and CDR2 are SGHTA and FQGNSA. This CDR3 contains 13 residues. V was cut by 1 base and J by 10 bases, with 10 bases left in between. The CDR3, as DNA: TGTGCCAGCAGCTTAGGGCAGGGCGGAAAACTGTTTTTT. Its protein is CASSLGQGGKLFF.

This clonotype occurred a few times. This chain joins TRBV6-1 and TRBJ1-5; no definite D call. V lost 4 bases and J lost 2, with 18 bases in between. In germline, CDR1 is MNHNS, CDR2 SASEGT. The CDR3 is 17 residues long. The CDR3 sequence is CASSAFAGRNGNQPQHF. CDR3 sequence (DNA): TGTGCCAGCAGTGCATTTGCGGGAAGAAACGGCAATCAGCCCCAGCATTTT.

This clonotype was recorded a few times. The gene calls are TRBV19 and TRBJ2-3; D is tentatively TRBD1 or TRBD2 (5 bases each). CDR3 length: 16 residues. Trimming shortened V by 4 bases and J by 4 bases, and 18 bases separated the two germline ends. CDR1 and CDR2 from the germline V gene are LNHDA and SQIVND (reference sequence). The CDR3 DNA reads TGTGCCAGTAGTAGCTTGGGGGACGGTGGACCAGATACGCAGTATTTT. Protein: CASSSLGDGGPDTQYF.

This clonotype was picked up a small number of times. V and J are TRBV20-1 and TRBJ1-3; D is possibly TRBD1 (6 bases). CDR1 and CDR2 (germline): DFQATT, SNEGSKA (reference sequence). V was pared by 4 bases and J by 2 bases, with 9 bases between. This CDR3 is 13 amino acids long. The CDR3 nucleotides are TGCAGTGCTACTGGGGGCACTGGAAACACCATATATTTT. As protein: CSATGGTGNTIYF.

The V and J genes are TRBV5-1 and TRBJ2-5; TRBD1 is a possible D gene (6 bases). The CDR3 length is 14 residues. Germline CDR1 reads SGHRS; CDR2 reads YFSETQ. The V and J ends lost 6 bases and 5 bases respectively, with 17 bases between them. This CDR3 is CASTHGRGPETQYF. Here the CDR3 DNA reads TGCGCCAGCACCCACGGCAGGGGACCCGAGACCCAGTACTTC.

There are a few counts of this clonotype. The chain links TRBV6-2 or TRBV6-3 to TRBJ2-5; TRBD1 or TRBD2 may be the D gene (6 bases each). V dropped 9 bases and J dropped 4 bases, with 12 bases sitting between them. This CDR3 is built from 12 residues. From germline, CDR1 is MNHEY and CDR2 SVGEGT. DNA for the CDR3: TGTGCCAGTCTACAGGGAGGAGAGACCCAGTACTTC. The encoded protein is CASLQGGETQYF.

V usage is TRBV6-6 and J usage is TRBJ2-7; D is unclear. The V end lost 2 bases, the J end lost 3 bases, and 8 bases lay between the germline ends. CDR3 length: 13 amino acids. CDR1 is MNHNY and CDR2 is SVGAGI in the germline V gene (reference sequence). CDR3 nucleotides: TGTGCCAGCAGTTACGGGCAGAACTACGAGCAGTACGTC. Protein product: CASSYGQNYEQYV.

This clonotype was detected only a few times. Here the CDR3 DNA reads TGTGCCAGCAGCTTGGTTAGGACCCAGCTAGGTGAGCAGTTCTTC. Translating it yields CASSLVRTQLGEQFF. The rearrangement joins TRBV7-8 to TRBJ2-1; no reliable D call. The CDR3 runs to 15 residues. CDR1 is SGHVS and CDR2 is FQNEAQ in the germline V gene. The V end lost 3 bases, the J end lost 9 bases, and 18 bases lay between the germline ends.

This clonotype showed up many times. CDR3 coding DNA: TGTGCCAGCAGCCACCGAGGATGGGGAAACACTGAAGCTTTCTTT. It yields the protein CASSHRGWGNTEAFF. V and J are TRBV5-6 and TRBJ1-1; no definite D call. The V end lost 4 bases, the J end lost 2 bases, and 15 bases lay between the germline ends. In germline, CDR1 is SGHDT, CDR2 YYEEEE. The CDR3 covers 15 residues.